The 5 T cell receptor beta chains below all came from one sample that was sequenced in a study of Graves' ophthalmopathy and Graves' hyperthyroidism. Researchers took RNA transcripts and amplified TCR beta CDR3 regions from them. The workflow started with a first-round RT-PCR run with HTBI primers and then moved on to a second-round multiplex PCR. TCRdb re-derived calls from the multiplex PCR reads in MiXCR, one entry per CDR3 protein. Among roughly 400,000 distinct CDR3 sequences, 15% were seen once, and the ten largest hold roughly 7%. The sample comprised peripheral blood. These receptor sequences come from a woman in her late teens or twenties with stable Graves' hyperthyroidism.

J is TRBJ2-5 and V is TRBV3-1; 9 bases are a match to TRBD1. V gave up 6 bases and J gave up 2 bases; unmatched junction bases: 7. The CDR3 covers 15 residues. Germline V gives CDR1 LGHDT, CDR2 YNNKEL (reference sequence). The CDR3 nucleotides are TGTGCCAGCAGTACGGACAGGGGCCTACAAGAGACCCAGTACTTC. This encodes CASSTDRGLQETQYF.

The gene calls are TRBV20-1 and TRBJ2-5, with 12 positions matching TRBD2. This CDR3 has 15 amino acids. Trimming at V came to 2 bases and at J to 5 bases, leaving 6 bases not matched to a gene. Germline CDR1 reads DFQATT; CDR2 reads SNEGSKA (reference sequence). CDR3 sequence: CSARLAGGLRETQYF. Written as DNA, the CDR3 is TGCAGTGCTAGACTAGCGGGGGGGCTCAGGGAGACCCAGTACTTC.

This clonotype was counted at least ten times. The chain uses TRBV20-1 and TRBJ1-1, with no clear D. The CDR3 runs to 12 residues. V was clipped by 0 bases and J by 4 bases, with 6 bases between them. Germline CDR1 is DFQATT and CDR2 is SNEGSKA (reference sequence). This CDR3 is CSARDVSTEAFF. CDR3 DNA sequence: TGCAGTGCTAGAGACGTCAGCACTGAAGCTTTCTTT.

This clonotype was found many times. This chain uses TRBV19 with TRBJ1-6; the D gene is possibly TRBD1 (5 bases). The CDR3 is 16 residues long. Trimming removed 4 bases at V and 5 bases at J, with 15 bases between. Germline V lookup: CDR1 LNHDA, CDR2 SQIVND (reference sequence). The CDR3 DNA reads as TGTGCCAGTAGTAGGCCCCCCGGGACGGATAATTCACCCCTCCACTTT. It encodes CASSRPPGTDNSPLHF. Filled out from reference TRBV19 and TRBJ1-6, the complete variable domain reads DGGITQSPKYLFRKEGQNVTLSCEQNLNHDAMYWYRQDPGQGLRLIYYSQIVNDFQKGDIAEGYSVSREKKESFPLTVTSAQKNPTAFYLCASSRPPGTDNSPLHFGNGTRLTVT.

A word on this clonotype: A read error may explain this, as a much larger clone is one base away. The rearrangement joins TRBV11-2 to TRBJ2-5; D is possibly TRBD1 (6 bases). Germline loops: CDR1 SGHAT, CDR2 FQNNGV. There are 13 residues in the CDR3. The CDR3 loop reads CANSFGTKETQYF. The CDR3 nucleotides read TGTGCCAACAGCTTTGGGACAAAGGAGACCCAGTACTTC.